Shown below are 13 T cell receptor beta chains from a single sample sequenced in a study of identical twins. Each CDR3 protein gets one entry after TCRdb re-called the 5' RACE reads with MiXCR. The table records about 180 distinct CDR3 sequences, over 85% of them present only once. The sample was memory (CD45RO+) T cells sorted from blood. The receptors were gathered from a woman between 18 and 30 years old in good health. This table probably holds off-target reads from a library built for another chain.

This clonotype was seen only once. The J gene is TRBJ2-5, the V gene TRBV3-1, with unresolved D. Germline assignment: CDR1 LGHDT and CDR2 YNNKEL (reference sequence). This CDR3 spans 11 amino acids. V shed 5 bases and J shed 3 bases, with 4 bases lying between them. The CDR3 loop reads CASSAKETQYF. CDR3 coding DNA: TGTGCCAGCAGCGCAAAAGAGACCCAGTACTTC.

The rearrangement uses TRBV11-3 and TRBJ2-1; D perhaps matches TRBD1 (5 bases). The CDR3 sequence is 14 residues long. Trimming stripped 4 bases from V and 7 bases from J, with 14 bases between. Germline CDR1 SGHNT, CDR2 YENEEA. The CDR3 region has the DNA TGTGCCAGCAGCTCTTCTAGTGGGGCGAATGAGCAGTTCTTC. This sequence encodes CASSSSSGANEQFF.

This clonotype was recorded once. The chain couples TRBV6-5 to TRBJ2-1; TRBD2 aligns across 8 bases. CDR3 size: 15 residues. The V segment lost 2 bases and the J segment 3 bases; nucleotides outside the gene matches: 3. Germline CDR1 is MNHEY and CDR2 is SVGAGI. The CDR3 nucleotides read TGTGCCAGCAGTTACCAGCGGGAGCACTACAATGAGCAGTTCTTC. It is translated as CASSYQREHYNEQFF.

V is TRBV6-4 and J is TRBJ2-7; D gene ambiguous. CDR1 MRHNA and CDR2 SNTAGT come from the germline V gene. V was trimmed by 6 bases and J by 2 bases, leaving 8 bases between them. This CDR3 is 12 amino acids long. CDR3 protein: CASRTGTYEQYF. In nucleotides, the CDR3 is TGTGCCAGCAGGACTGGGACCTACGAGCAGTACTTC.

This chain joins TRBV4-1 and TRBJ1-1, with a possible D match to TRBD1 (5 bases). The CDR3 is made up of 12 amino acids. Germline V gene sequence: CDR1 MGHRA, CDR2 YSYEKL. The V gene lost 1 base and the J gene lost 7 bases, with 7 bases spanning the gap. The CDR3 protein is CASSQVGHEAFF. CDR3 sequence (DNA): TGCGCCAGCAGCCAAGTAGGACATGAAGCTTTCTTT.

The genes are TRBV11-3 and TRBJ2-7, with D possibly TRBD2 on 6 matching bases. The CDR3 has 15 residues. Germline lookup yields CDR1 SGHNT and CDR2 YENEEA. Between the trimmed V and J ends, which lost 6 bases and 5 bases, there was a span of 20 bases. CDR3 coding DNA: TGTGCCAGCAGTTCCGGAGTAGGAGGGTATAACGAGCAGTACTTC. It yields the protein CASSSGVGGYNEQYF.

V and J are TRBV21-1 and TRBJ2-5. TRBV21-1 is classified as a pseudogene. CDR3 length equals 10 residues. Written as DNA, the CDR3 is TGTGCCAGCAGCAATGGGACCCAGTACTTC. This encodes CASSNGTQYF.

The chain has TRBV3-1 and TRBJ2-5; 10 bases match TRBD1. This CDR3 comprises 13 residues. The V and J ends lost 4 bases and 4 bases, in that order; junction bases with no gene match: 0. Germline V gene data show CDR1 as LGHDT and CDR2 as YNNKEL (reference sequence). CDR3 DNA: TGTGCCAGCAGCCGGGACAGGGGAGAGACCCAGTACTTC. Translated, it gives CASSRDRGETQYF.

The rearrangement uses TRBV5-1 and TRBJ2-1; 11 positions match TRBD2. The CDR3 has 16 amino acids. Germline CDR1 is SGHRS and CDR2 is YFSETQ. Trimming cost V 3 bases and J 7 bases; bases outside gene matches: 9. CDR3 DNA sequence: TGCGCCAGCAGCTGGACTCCGGGACTAGCGGCTAATGAGCAGTTCTTC. Its protein product is CASSWTPGLAANEQFF. The full variable domain, in which reference TRBV5-1 and TRBJ2-1 provide the parts outside the CDR3, is KAGVTQTPRYLIKTRGQQVTLSCSPISGHRSVSWYQQTPGQGLQFLFEYFSETQRNKGNFPGRFSGRQFSNSRSEMNVSTLELGDSALYLCASSWTPGLAANEQFFGPGTRLTVL.

This clonotype has a single count. V and J are TRBV5-4 and TRBJ2-7; 7 positions match TRBD1. Germline CDR1 reads SGHNT; CDR2 reads YYREEE (reference sequence). The CDR3 runs 13 residues. J was trimmed by 5 bases and V by 2 bases; bases with no gene match: 4. The CDR3 sequence is CASSLIGGDEQYF. The CDR3 DNA sequence: TGTGCCAGCAGCTTAATAGGGGGCGACGAGCAGTACTTC.

The V gene is TRBV11-3, the J gene TRBJ2-3; D is perhaps TRBD2 (5 bases). Germline V lookup: CDR1 SGHNT, CDR2 YENEEA. Trimming left V 3 bases short and J 3 bases short, with 10 bases between. The CDR3 loop spans 14 amino acids. The CDR3 spells CASSFGLNTDTQYF. The CDR3 DNA sequence: TGTGCCAGCAGCTTCGGACTGAATACAGATACGCAGTATTTT.

The chain uses TRBV6-1 and TRBJ1-4, with TRBD1 identical over 10 bases. This CDR3 is 15 amino acids long. V was pared by 6 bases and J by 7 bases, with 8 bases of the junction left unmatched. The germline V gene has CDR1 MNHNS and CDR2 SASEGT. Here the CDR3 DNA reads TGTGCCAGCAGAAGACAGGGGGCGCAAAGTGAAAAACTGTTTTTT. Translated, it gives CASRRQGAQSEKLFF.

This sequence joins TRBV11-1 and TRBJ2-7; TRBD2 matches at 9 bases. This CDR3 has 14 amino acids. V shed 6 bases, J shed 7 bases, and the junction held 10 bases outside the gene matches. Germline lookup yields CDR1 SGHAT and CDR2 FQDESV (reference sequence). CDR3 loop: CASRLLAGFEEQYF. The DNA for the CDR3 is TGTGCCAGCAGACTACTAGCGGGCTTTGAGGAGCAGTACTTC.